Described below is a single T cell receptor beta chain sequence and its context. This sample stems from a study of cytomegalovirus exposure and HLA in healthy donors. Trimming took 7 bases from V and 7 from J, leaving 26 bases between them. CDR3 length: 16 amino acids. The germline CDR1 and CDR2 sequences are SNHLY and FYNNEI. PCR involved 60 Vbeta and 13 Jbeta primers. Repertoires were generated with immunoSEQ multiplex PCR, while TCRdb's copy carries only in-frame clones and drops some. The sample includes 100,000 to 150,000 clones, roughly 80% of them seen just once. The receptor was isolated from a man between 18 and 29 years old in good health and CMV-seropositive. The sequencing sample was made of PBMCs. V and J are TRBV2 and TRBJ2-7, with D tentatively TRBD2 (6 bases). The CDR3 region has the DNA TGTGCCAGCACGCCTGATGAAGGGACGATCGGGGGTGAGCAGTACTTC. This encodes CASTPDEGTIGGEQYF.